This is a list of T cell receptor beta chains from one sample in a study of a mutant IDH1 vaccine in newly diagnosed glioma. Assay: immunoSEQ multiplex PCR; the TCRdb copy retains only in-frame clones and omits some. The sample records about 29,000 clones, 65% to 85% being singletons. These TCRs' antigens remain unknown. The specimen was PBMCs, collected from a glioma patient whose treatment included an IDH1 peptide vaccine. The source is a young woman with glioma. Each CDR3 is given with its conserved first and last residue. Each record gives: V gene, D gene, J gene, CDR3 length, clone size, CDR3 protein, CDR3 DNA. D genes are given only for firm matches. Only part of the rows carry a size: once, few, many, or a class if the clone is expanded.

TRBV15	NA	TRBJ2-7	14	NA	CATSGDRSGYEQYF	TGTGCCACCAGCGGGGACCGCAGCGGCTACGAGCAGTACTTC
TRBV27	NA	TRBJ2-7	15	NA	CASSREAASPYEQYF	TGTGCCAGCAGCCGGGAAGCGGCTAGTCCCTACGAGCAGTACTTC
TRBV19	NA	TRBJ1-1	15	NA	CASSGQPPLNTEAFF	TGTGCCAGTAGTGGGCAGCCCCCCCTGAATACTGAAGCTTTCTTT
TRBV6-6	NA	TRBJ1-1	15	NA	CASSEWGNGRTEAFF	TGTGCCAGCAGTGAGTGGGGGAATGGAAGGACTGAAGCTTTCTTT
TRBV15	TRBD2	TRBJ2-1	16	NA	CATSRGASGAYNEQFF	TGTGCCACCAGCAGGGGAGCTAGCGGAGCCTACAATGAGCAGTTCTTC
TRBV4-3	TRBD2	TRBJ2-1	16	NA	CASSQGLAGAYNEQFF	TGCGCCAGCAGCCAAGGACTAGCGGGAGCCTACAATGAGCAGTTCTTC
TRBV29-1	NA	TRBJ2-3	14	NA	CSVGAGVRTDTQYF	TGCAGCGTGGGGGCCGGGGTGAGGACAGATACGCAGTATTTT
TRBV7-9	NA	TRBJ2-2	16	NA	CASSLAEGTNTGELFF	TGTGCCAGCAGCTTAGCGGAGGGGACGAACACCGGGGAGCTGTTTTTT
TRBV19	NA	TRBJ1-1	11	NA	CAIHLGGEAFF	TGTGCCATTCATCTTGGTGGCGAAGCTTTCTTT
TRBV28	TRBD1	TRBJ2-7	15	few	CASSGGTGGPYEQYF	TGTGCCAGCAGTGGAGGGACAGGGGGTCCCTACGAGCAGTACTTC
TRBV10-3	TRBD2	TRBJ2-7	14	few	CATQAAGEHYEQYF	TGTGCCACCCAAGCAGCGGGAGAACATTACGAGCAGTACTTC
TRBV7-9	TRBD1	TRBJ2-6	18	NA	CASTRSQGGGSGANVLTF	TGTGCCAGCACCAGATCACAGGGGGGAGGCTCTGGGGCCAACGTCCTGACTTTC
TRBV4-1	NA	TRBJ2-7	16	NA	CASSQAHRQNSYEQYF	TGCGCCAGCAGCCAAGCCCACCGACAGAACTCCTACGAGCAGTACTTC
TRBV7-9	NA	TRBJ2-7	17	NA	CASSSGGFKSDAYEQYF	TGTGCCAGCAGCTCCGGAGGTTTTAAATCGGACGCCTACGAGCAGTACTTC
TRBV29-1	NA	TRBJ1-5	14	NA	CSVRVGVSNQPQHF	TGCAGCGTCCGGGTGGGCGTTAGCAATCAGCCCCAGCATTTT
TRBV12-5	NA	TRBJ1-1	14	once	CASGWGTSNTEAFF	TGTGCTAGTGGTTGGGGGACATCGAACACTGAAGCTTTCTTT